Below are 27 T cell receptor beta chains sequenced from a single sample in a study of monozygotic twins with inflammatory bowel disease. TCRdb re-called the 5' RACE reads; every CDR3 protein appears as one record, without DNA. The specimen's table records more than 300,000 distinct CDR3 sequences. The sample was blood. Source of these receptors: a human donor with ulcerative colitis or Crohn's disease, or a healthy co-twin of an affected twin (not recorded which).

This sequence joins TRBV5-1 and TRBJ1-4; the D gene TCRdb calls, TRBD1, cannot be checked with no DNA. The CDR3 is made up of 14 amino acids. Germline V gene sequence: CDR1 SGHRS, CDR2 YFSETQ. CDR3 amino acids: CASSPQGSEEKLFF.

The chain recombines TRBV5-1 with TRBJ1-2; TCRdb reports TRBD1, a call that lacks DNA to check it against. This CDR3 is 16 amino acids long. Germline-derived CDR1 and CDR2 are SGHRS and YFSETQ. CDR3 protein: CASSPEGGMGMYGYTF.

V is TRBV7-3 and J is TRBJ2-2; checking the TCRdb D call of TRBD1 is not possible without DNA. The CDR3 totals 17 residues. Germline V lookup: CDR1 SGHTA, CDR2 FQGTGA. The CDR3 sequence: CASSLPPGQGANGELFF. Full variable domain (missing parts from reference TRBV7-3 and TRBJ2-2): GAGVSQTPSNKVTEKGKYVELRCDPISGHTALYWYRQSLGQGPEFLIYFQGTGAADDSGLPNDRFFAVRPEGSVSTLKIQRTERGDSAVYLCASSLPPGQGANGELFFGEGSRLTVL.

This sequence joins TRBV29-1 and TRBJ2-1. Germline V gene lookup returns CDR1 SQVTM and CDR2 ANQGSEA. This CDR3 is 11 amino acids long. This CDR3 reads CSVMTYNEQFF.

The chain links TRBV6-5 to TRBJ1-2; TCRdb's D call, TRBD1, is unchecked because there is no DNA. The CDR3 has 12 residues. From germline, CDR1 is MNHEY and CDR2 SVGAGI. The CDR3 is CASSFRGLGYTF.

The rearrangement joins TRBV5-1 to TRBJ1-6. Germline V lookup: CDR1 SGHRS, CDR2 YFSETQ. The CDR3 spans 17 residues. The chain's CDR3 is CASSPLWLAGDNSPLHF.

This sequence joins TRBV24-1 and TRBJ2-5. The V gene's germline CDR1 is KGHDR and CDR2 SFDVKD. The CDR3 contains 14 residues. The CDR3 loop reads CATSGRNLQETQYF.

The chain has TRBV19 and TRBJ2-7. Germline CDR1 and CDR2: LNHDA and SQIVND (reference sequence). This CDR3 has 13 residues. CDR3 residues: CASSGQETYEQYF.

V and J are TRBV28 and TRBJ1-1. The CDR3 runs to 11 residues. Germline V gene data show CDR1 as MDHEN and CDR2 as SYDVKM. The CDR3 loop reads CASSTGREAFF. Full variable domain (rest looked up from reference TRBV28 and TRBJ1-1): DVKVTQSSRYLVKRTGEKVFLECVQDMDHENMFWYRQDPGLGLRLIYFSYDVKMKEKGDIPEGYSVSREKKERFSLILESASTNQTSMYLCASSTGREAFFGQGTRLTVV.

V and J are TRBV5-1 and TRBJ2-5; TCRdb returns TRBD1, unconfirmable since there is no DNA. There are 15 residues in the CDR3. CDR1 and CDR2 (germline): SGHRS, YFSETQ. The CDR3 loop reads CASSLRQGQQETQYF.

V and J are TRBV30 and TRBJ2-3; TCRdb reports TRBD2, a call that lacks DNA to check it against. CDR3 length equals 17 residues. Germline V gene sequence: CDR1 GTSNPN, CDR2 SVGIG (reference sequence). CDR3 loop: CAWTSGGASTSTDTQYF.

The chain uses TRBV5-1 and TRBJ1-4; TCRdb outputs TRBD1, but without DNA this stays unchecked. CDR3 length: 14 amino acids. CDR1 is SGHRS and CDR2 is YFSETQ in the germline V gene. CDR3 sequence: CASSFRTGNEKLFF.

V gene TRBV7-7 combines with J gene TRBJ2-5; TCRdb outputs TRBD1, but without DNA this stays unchecked. The CDR3 sequence is 15 residues long. Germline CDR1 is SSHAT and CDR2 is FNYEAQ (reference sequence). The chain's CDR3 is CASSTPGQGIETQYF.

The chain uses TRBV12-3 or TRBV12-4 and TRBJ2-1. This CDR3 comprises 15 residues. The CDR3 loop reads CASRNEAGSYNEQFF.

J is TRBJ2-3 and V is TRBV11-1; TCRdb lists TRBD1, though no DNA is available to test this call. The CDR3 is made up of 21 amino acids. CDR1 is SGHAT and CDR2 is FQDESV in the germline V gene (reference sequence). The CDR3: CASSFGSYNIPGTGFTDTQYF.

The chain is built from TRBV12-3 or TRBV12-4 and TRBJ2-7; checking the TCRdb D call of TRBD2 is not possible without DNA. CDR3 length: 15 residues. The CDR3 is CASSHRDWSSYEQYF.

The J gene is TRBJ2-2, the V gene TRBV20-1; TCRdb designates TRBD1, a call that cannot be tested without DNA. The CDR3 sequence is 18 residues long. The V gene's germline CDR1 is DFQATT and CDR2 SNEGSKA (reference sequence). This CDR3 reads CSAKGGDRALPGTGELFF.

The chain employs TRBV28 and TRBJ2-2; TCRdb selects TRBD1, and the lack of DNA leaves this call unchecked. Germline-derived CDR1 and CDR2 are MDHEN and SYDVKM. The CDR3 loop spans 13 amino acids. CDR3 amino acids: CASITQGTGELFF.

This chain joins TRBV20-1 and TRBJ1-2; the D gene TCRdb calls, TRBD1, cannot be checked with no DNA. The CDR3 consists of 11 residues. The V gene's germline CDR1 is DFQATT and CDR2 SNEGSKA (reference sequence). This CDR3 reads CSAYRQGGYTF.

The chain couples TRBV5-1 to TRBJ2-1; absent DNA, TCRdb's TRBD1 call cannot be checked. The CDR3 length is 15 residues. The germline V gene has CDR1 SGHRS and CDR2 YFSETQ. The CDR3 sequence is CASSTGTGGLNEQFF.

The chain recombines TRBV4-2 with TRBJ2-7. This CDR3 has 14 residues. Germline CDR1 reads LGHNA; CDR2 reads YNFKEQ. The CDR3 loop reads CASSQGYGTYEQYF.

The J gene is TRBJ1-1, the V gene TRBV7-2; the D gene TCRdb calls, TRBD1, cannot be checked with no DNA. Germline CDR1 SGHTA, CDR2 FQGNSA. CDR3 length equals 15 residues. This chain's CDR3 is CASSTRQGLGTEAFF.

The chain recombines TRBV7-9 with TRBJ2-1. This CDR3 region has 15 residues. CDR1 and CDR2 from the germline V gene are SEHNR and FQNEAQ (reference sequence). The CDR3 region is CASSLAVSSYNEQFF.

V gene TRBV6-1 combines with J gene TRBJ1-5; TCRdb's D gene call, TRBD1, goes unchecked for lack of DNA. The CDR3 has 16 amino acids. Germline values: CDR1 MNHNS, CDR2 SASEGT. CDR3 loop: CASSRQGVTPTEPQHF.

The gene calls are TRBV11-2 and TRBJ1-4. The CDR3 is 15 amino acids. CDR1 and CDR2 from the germline V gene are SGHAT and FQNNGV. The CDR3 reads CASSLEHGTNEKLFF. The full variable domain, in which reference TRBV11-2 and TRBJ1-4 provide the parts outside the CDR3, is EAGVAQSPRYKIIEKRQSVAFWCNPISGHATLYWYQQILGQGPKLLIQFQNNGVVDDSQLPKDRFSAERLKGVDSTLKIQPAKLEDSAVYLCASSLEHGTNEKLFFGSGTQLSVL.

The rearrangement links TRBV3-1 to TRBJ2-5; lacking DNA, the TRBD2 call made by TCRdb goes unchecked. CDR3 length equals 17 residues. Germline-derived CDR1 and CDR2 are LGHDT and YNNKEL (reference sequence). The CDR3 protein is CASSLPGIAGGQETQYF.

The chain employs TRBV20-1 and TRBJ1-2; with no DNA, the TCRdb D assignment of TRBD1 cannot be verified. Germline lookup yields CDR1 DFQATT and CDR2 SNEGSKA (reference sequence). The CDR3 runs 16 residues. The CDR3 region is CSARGDQGQGNYGYTF.